This TCR beta chain was documented in a study of shared clonotypes between healthy human individuals. An assay was performed, and its level was deep. Authors' analysis steps: Filtering differed, since immunoSEQ gave only junction sequences and no quality scores. TCRdb's table, derived via immunoSEQ multiplex PCR, lists solely in-frame clones and lacks some. The DNA was the basis for D and trimming; V, J and clone size are from that table. The sample lists over 1.5 million clones, 95% to 99% occurring once. The CDR3 length is 15 residues. V was shortened by 2 bases and J by 7 bases, with 15 bases between the two germline ends. The germline CDR1 and CDR2 sequences are KGHSH and LQKENI.

The sequence was collected from a man younger than 40 in good health. This chain connects TRBV18 to TRBJ2-1, with D possibly matching TRBD1 (5 bases). Sequencing was done on a sample of naive CD4+ T cells sorted from blood. Specified subset: CD45RA+ positively selected. DNA for the CDR3: TGTGCCAGCTCACCATTCGTAGGGGTGGATAATGAGCAGTTCTTC. Its protein is CASSPFVGVDNEQFF.